The clone carrying this T cell receptor beta chain came up many times. Its matching antigen is unknown. Noted time point: persistent/refractory GD, antithyroid drugs over 5 years with positive TRAb. From RNA extracted from PBMCs, the TCR library was made. Patients came from an endocrinology department in Xi'an, China. The entry originates in a study of regulatory T cells in long-lasting Graves disease. Regarding the study as a whole: Only a small sample size was used, which may have cut accuracy. Persistent disease preferred TRBV28, TRBJ1-2 and TRBJ2-5.

Between the trimmed V and J ends, which lost 2 bases and 7 bases, there was a span of 14 bases. Germline assignment: CDR1 MDHEN and CDR2 SYDVKM. This CDR3 spans 15 amino acids. To make TCR beta libraries, researchers used iRepertoire HTBI primers and Arm-PCR of CDR3 regions. Each CDR3 protein gets one entry after TCRdb re-called the multiplex PCR reads with MiXCR. The sample shows 400,000 to 500,000 distinct CDR3 sequences, 22% of them seen only once. The V gene is TRBV28, the J gene TRBJ1-4; no firm D call. The sample here was peripheral blood mononuclear cells (PBMCs), taken when the disease was refractory, from a patient treated with antithyroid drugs. The clonotype originates from a female donor with Graves disease. The CDR3: CASSLMYGEGEKLFF. For the CDR3, the DNA is TGTGCCAGCAGTTTAATGTATGGGGAGGGTGAAAAACTGTTTTTT.